This TCR beta chain was sequenced in a study of CD8+CD57+ T cells in acquired aplastic anemia. As for the study in general: Roughly 3 ug was the average amount of DNA from sorted CD4+ and CD8+ cells.

Notes on the study in general: Patients and controls shared 25 to 30 CD8+ CDR3 sequences, which appeared highly expressed in patients and within their immunodominant clones.

The sequenced patients had an expansion of CD8+CD57+ cells seen by flow cytometry. All patients had severe acquired aplastic anemia. At blood sampling, none of the patients had yet received therapy. Genomic DNA, the template, was used for profiling of the TCR beta VDJ and CDR3. TCRdb recomputed calls from the reads with MiXCR, one row per CDR3 protein. This table holds approximately 220,000 distinct CDR3 sequences, around 45% found once. This clonotype has only a few counts. What it binds is not known. Unmatched junction bases numbered 4, after V lost 1 base and J lost 2 bases. Germline V gene sequence: CDR1 SGHTA, CDR2 FQGNSA. The CDR3 is made up of 15 amino acids.

The TCR sequence derives from a human donor with aplastic anemia. V and J are TRBV7-2 and TRBJ1-1; 7 bases fit TRBD1. The source material was sorted CD4+, CD8+, or CD8+CD57+ T cells (not recorded which) from PBMCs. CDR3 sequence reads: CASSLVEGANTEAFF. The CDR3 nucleotides are TGTGCCAGCAGCTTAGTAGAGGGGGCAAACACTGAAGCTTTCTTT.